A single T cell receptor beta chain is shown here with its context. Its antigen is still unknown. TCRalpha and TCRbeta libraries used 5'RACE with constant-segment primers and UMIs. TCRdb passed the 5' RACE reads through MiXCR, listing each CDR3 protein once. The data contain 350,000 to 500,000 distinct CDR3 sequences, roughly 18% of them singletons. The data are from a study of T-cell memory formation after mild COVID-19. Study results and limitations: There was a balanced CD4/CD8 profile in clones contracting day 15 to 85, and later expanders leaned CD4+. Cross-reactive memory apparently joined, as some responding clones appeared in pre-infection memory. Proof of SARS-CoV-2 specificity was absent for the second-wave clones that crested on day 37.

Looked up from germline, CDR1 is LNHDA and CDR2 is SQIVND (reference sequence). Trimming removed 7 bases from V and 9 bases from J, with 9 bases in between. The CDR3 covers 10 residues. The sequence came from a young man who had mild COVID-19 (a few samples of this study predate the infection). Cell type and time point are not known. The material sequenced was PBMCs or a T cell subset sorted from them (not recorded which). The chain couples TRBV19 to TRBJ1-2, with D unclear. In nucleotides, the CDR3 is TGTGCCAGTAAAGGGCAGAGCTACACCTTC. Amino acid sequence: CASKGQSYTF.